This TCR beta chain derives from a study of cytomegalovirus exposure and HLA in healthy donors. All the people who gave samples were healthy bone marrow donors. Each donor was nominally healthy when sampled (though unrecorded immune exposures were likely). Looked up from germline, CDR1 is SNHLY and CDR2 is FYNNEI. The V end was cut by 3 bases, the J end by 7 bases, with 13 bases between. This CDR3 is built from 15 residues. Primers: 60 Vbeta forward and 13 Jbeta reverse. The method was immunoSEQ multiplex PCR; TCRdb's version includes in-frame clones alone and lacks a portion of them. The table includes around 85,000 clones, around 70% detected once.

Sequencing was done on a sample of PBMCs. J is TRBJ1-6 and V is TRBV2; no clear D. The receptor comes from a man younger than 40 in good health and CMV-seropositive. The DNA for the CDR3 is TGTGCCAGCAGTGATGGGTCCTGGGAGAATTCACCCCTCCACTTT. It specifies CASSDGSWENSPLHF.